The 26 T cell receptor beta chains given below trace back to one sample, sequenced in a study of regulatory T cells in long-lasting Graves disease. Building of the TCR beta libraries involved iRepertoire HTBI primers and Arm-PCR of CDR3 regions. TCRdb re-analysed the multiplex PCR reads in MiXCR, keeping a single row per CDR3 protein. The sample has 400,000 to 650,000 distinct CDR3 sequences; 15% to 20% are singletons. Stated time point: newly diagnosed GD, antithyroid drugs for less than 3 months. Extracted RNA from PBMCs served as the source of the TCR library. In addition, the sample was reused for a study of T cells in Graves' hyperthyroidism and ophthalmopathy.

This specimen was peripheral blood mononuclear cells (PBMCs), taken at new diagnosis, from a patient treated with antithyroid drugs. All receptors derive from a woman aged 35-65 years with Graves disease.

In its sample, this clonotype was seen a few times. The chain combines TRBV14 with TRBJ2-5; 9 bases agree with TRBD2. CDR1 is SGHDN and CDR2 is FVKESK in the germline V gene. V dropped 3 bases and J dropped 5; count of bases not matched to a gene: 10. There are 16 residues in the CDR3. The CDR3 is CASSQPGTSSPETQYF. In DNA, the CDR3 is TGTGCCAGCAGCCAGCCCGGGACTAGCAGTCCGGAGACCCAGTACTTC.

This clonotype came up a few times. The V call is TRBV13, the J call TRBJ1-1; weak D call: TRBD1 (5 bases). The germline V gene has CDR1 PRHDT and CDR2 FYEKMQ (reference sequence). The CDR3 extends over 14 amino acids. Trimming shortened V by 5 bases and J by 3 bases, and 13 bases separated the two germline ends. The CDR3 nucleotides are TGTGCCAGCAGCCAAACTTTCAGGGACACTGAAGCTTTCTTT. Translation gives CASSQTFRDTEAFF.

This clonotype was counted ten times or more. The CDR3 DNA reads TGTGCCAGCAGCTTCGGGACAGCTCGCACAGATACGCAGTATTTT. This sequence encodes CASSFGTARTDTQYF. The J gene is TRBJ2-3, the V gene TRBV7-9; TRBD1 matches at 7 bases. The CDR3 extends over 15 amino acids. The germline V gene has CDR1 SEHNR and CDR2 FQNEAQ (reference sequence). The ends lost 3 bases at V and 1 base at J; junction bases unmatched: 4.

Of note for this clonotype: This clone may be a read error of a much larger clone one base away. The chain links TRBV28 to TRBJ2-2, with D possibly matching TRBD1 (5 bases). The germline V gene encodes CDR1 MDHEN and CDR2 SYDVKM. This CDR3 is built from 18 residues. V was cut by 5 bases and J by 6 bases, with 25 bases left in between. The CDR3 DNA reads TGTGCCAGCAGTCTAGTCGTCACCGCTACCCCAGGGTCCGGGGAGCTGTTTTTT. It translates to CASSLVVTATPGSGELFF.

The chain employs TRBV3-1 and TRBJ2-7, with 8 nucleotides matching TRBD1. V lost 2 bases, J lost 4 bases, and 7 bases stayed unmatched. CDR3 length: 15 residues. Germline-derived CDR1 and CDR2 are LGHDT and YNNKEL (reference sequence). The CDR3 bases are TGTGCCAGCAGCCAACAGGCAGGGGGCATGTACGAGCAGTACTTC. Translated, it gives CASSQQAGGMYEQYF.

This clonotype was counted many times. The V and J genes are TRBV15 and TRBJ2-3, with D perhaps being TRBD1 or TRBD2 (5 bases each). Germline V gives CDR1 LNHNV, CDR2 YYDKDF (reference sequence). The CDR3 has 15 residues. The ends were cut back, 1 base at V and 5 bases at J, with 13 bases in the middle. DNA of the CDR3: TGTGCCACCAGCAGAGGAGGGACCGCGCAAGATACGCAGTATTTT. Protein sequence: CATSRGGTAQDTQYF.

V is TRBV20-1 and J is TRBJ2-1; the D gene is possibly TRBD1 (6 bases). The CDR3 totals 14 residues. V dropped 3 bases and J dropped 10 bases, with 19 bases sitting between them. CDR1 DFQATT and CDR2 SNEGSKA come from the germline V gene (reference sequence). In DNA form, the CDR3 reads TGCAGTGCTAGCCGGGATAGGGGGAACTACGAGCAGTTCTTC. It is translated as CSASRDRGNYEQFF.

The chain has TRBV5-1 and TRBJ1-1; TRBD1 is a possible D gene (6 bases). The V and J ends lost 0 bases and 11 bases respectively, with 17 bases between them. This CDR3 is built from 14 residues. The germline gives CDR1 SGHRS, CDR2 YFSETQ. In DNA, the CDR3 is TGCGCCAGCAGCTTGGTAGGGGATCGCACAGGGGCTTTCTTT. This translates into CASSLVGDRTGAFF. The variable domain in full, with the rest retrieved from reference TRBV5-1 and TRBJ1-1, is KAGVTQTPRYLIKTRGQQVTLSCSPISGHRSVSWYQQTPGQGLQFLFEYFSETQRNKGNFPGRFSGRQFSNSRSEMNVSTLELGDSALYLCASSLVGDRTGAFFGQGTRLTVV.

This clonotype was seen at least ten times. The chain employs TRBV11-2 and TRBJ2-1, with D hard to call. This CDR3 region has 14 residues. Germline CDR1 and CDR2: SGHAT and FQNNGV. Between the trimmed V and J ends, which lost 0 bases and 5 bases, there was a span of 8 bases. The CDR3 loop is CASSLEVVDNEQFF. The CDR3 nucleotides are TGTGCCAGCAGCTTAGAGGTGGTCGACAATGAGCAGTTCTTC. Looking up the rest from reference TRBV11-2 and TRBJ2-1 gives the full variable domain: EAGVAQSPRYKIIEKRQSVAFWCNPISGHATLYWYQQILGQGPKLLIQFQNNGVVDDSQLPKDRFSAERLKGVDSTLKIQPAKLEDSAVYLCASSLEVVDNEQFFGPGTRLTVL.

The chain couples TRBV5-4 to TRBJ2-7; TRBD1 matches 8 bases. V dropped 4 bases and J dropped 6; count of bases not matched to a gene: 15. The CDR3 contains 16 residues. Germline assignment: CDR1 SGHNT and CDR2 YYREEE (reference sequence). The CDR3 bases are TGTGCCAGCAGCCAGTTGATGTACAGGGGGTATGGCGAGCAGTACTTC. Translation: CASSQLMYRGYGEQYF.

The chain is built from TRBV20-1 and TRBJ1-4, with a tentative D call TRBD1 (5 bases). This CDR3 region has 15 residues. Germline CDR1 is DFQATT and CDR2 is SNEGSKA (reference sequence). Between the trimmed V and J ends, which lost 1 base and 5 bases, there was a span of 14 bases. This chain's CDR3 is CSARAWTGGNEKLFF. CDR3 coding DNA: TGCAGTGCTAGAGCTTGGACCGGGGGGAATGAAAAACTGTTTTTT.

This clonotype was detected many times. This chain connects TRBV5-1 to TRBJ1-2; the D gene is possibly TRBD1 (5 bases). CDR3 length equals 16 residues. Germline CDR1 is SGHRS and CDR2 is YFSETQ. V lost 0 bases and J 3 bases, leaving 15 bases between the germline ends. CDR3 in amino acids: CASSLGSGTVDYGYTF. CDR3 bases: TGCGCCAGCAGCTTGGGATCCGGGACGGTAGACTATGGCTACACCTTC.

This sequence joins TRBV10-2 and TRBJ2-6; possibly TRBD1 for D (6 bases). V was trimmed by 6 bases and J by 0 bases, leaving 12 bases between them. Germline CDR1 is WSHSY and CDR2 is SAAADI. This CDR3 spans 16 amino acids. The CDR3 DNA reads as TGCGCCAGCAGCGGACAGAGTAACTCTGGGGCCAACGTCCTGACTTTC. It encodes CASSGQSNSGANVLTF.

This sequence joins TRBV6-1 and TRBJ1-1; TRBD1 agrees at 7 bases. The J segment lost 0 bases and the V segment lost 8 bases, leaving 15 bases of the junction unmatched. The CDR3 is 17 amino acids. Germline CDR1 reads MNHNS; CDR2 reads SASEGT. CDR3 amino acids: CASAPTPGQSMNTEAFF. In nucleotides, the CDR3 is TGTGCCAGCGCTCCCACTCCGGGACAGAGTATGAACACTGAAGCTTTCTTT.

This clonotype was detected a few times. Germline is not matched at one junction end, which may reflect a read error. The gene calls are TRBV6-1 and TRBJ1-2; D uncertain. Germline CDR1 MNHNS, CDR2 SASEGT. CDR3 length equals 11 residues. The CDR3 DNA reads TGTGCCAGCAGAGAAGACTATGGCTACACCTTC. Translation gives CASREDYGYTF.

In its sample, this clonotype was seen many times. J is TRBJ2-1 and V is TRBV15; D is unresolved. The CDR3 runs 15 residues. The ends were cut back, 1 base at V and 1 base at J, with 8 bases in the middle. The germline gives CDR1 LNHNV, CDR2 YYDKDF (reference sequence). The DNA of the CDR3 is TGTGCCACCAGCAGAGGGTCTCTTTCCTACAATGAGCAGTTCTTC. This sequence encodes CATSRGSLSYNEQFF.

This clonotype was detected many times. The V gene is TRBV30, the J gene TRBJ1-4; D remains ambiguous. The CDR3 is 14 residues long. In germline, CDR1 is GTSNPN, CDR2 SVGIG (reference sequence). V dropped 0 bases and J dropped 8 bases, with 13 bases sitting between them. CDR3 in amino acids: CAWSVMPLGEKLFF. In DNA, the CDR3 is TGTGCCTGGAGTGTAATGCCGCTAGGGGAAAAACTGTTTTTT.

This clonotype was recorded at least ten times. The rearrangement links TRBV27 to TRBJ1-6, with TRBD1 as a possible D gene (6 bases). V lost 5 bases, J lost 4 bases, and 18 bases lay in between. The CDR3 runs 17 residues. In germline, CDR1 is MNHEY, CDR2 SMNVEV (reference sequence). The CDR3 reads CASSNGYRAVYNSPLHF. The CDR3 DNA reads TGTGCCAGCAGTAACGGTTACAGGGCTGTGTATAATTCACCCCTCCACTTT.

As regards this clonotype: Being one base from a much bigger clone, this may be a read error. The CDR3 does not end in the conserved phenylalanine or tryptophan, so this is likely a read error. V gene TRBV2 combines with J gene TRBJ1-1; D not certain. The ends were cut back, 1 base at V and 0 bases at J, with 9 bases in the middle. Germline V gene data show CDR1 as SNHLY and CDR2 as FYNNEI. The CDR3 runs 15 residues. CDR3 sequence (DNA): TGTGCCAGCAGTGAAGATTGGGGTTTGAACACTGAAGCTTTCCTT. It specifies CASSEDWGLNTEAFL.

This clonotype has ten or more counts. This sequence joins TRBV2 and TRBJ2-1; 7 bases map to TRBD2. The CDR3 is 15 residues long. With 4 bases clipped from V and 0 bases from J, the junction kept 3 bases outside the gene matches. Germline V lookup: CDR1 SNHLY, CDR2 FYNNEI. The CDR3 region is CASSGGGGSYNEQFF. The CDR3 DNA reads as TGTGCCAGCAGTGGAGGCGGGGGCTCCTACAATGAGCAGTTCTTC.

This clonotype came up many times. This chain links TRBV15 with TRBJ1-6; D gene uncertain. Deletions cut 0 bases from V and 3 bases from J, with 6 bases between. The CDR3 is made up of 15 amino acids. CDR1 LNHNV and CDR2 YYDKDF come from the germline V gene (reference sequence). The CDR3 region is CATSRDRFYNSPLHF. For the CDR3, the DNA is TGTGCCACCAGCAGAGATCGGTTCTATAATTCACCCCTCCACTTT.

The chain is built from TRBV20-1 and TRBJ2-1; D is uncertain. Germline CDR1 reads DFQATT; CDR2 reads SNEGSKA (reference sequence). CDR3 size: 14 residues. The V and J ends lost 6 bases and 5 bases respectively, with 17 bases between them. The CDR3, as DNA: TGCAGTGCCCAAGGATTGGGCCTTAACAATGAGCAGTTCTTC. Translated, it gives CSAQGLGLNNEQFF.

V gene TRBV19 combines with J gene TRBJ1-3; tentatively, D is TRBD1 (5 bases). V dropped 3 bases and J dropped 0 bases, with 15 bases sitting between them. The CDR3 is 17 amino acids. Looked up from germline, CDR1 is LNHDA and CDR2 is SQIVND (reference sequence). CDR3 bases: TGTGCCAGTAGTATCACGTGGCAGGGAAGCTCTGGAAACACCATATATTTT. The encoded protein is CASSITWQGSSGNTIYF.

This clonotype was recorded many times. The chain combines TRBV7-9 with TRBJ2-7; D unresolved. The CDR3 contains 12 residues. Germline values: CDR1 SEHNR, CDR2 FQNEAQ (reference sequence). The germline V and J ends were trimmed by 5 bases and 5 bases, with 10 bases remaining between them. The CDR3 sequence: CASSSRRDEQYF. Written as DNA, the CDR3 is TGTGCCAGCAGCAGTAGACGGGACGAGCAGTACTTC.

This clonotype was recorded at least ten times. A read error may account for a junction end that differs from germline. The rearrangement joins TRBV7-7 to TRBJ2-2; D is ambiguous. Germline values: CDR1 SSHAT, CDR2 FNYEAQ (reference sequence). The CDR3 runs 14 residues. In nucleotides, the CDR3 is TGTGCTAGCAGCTTAGCCCCTCAGACCGGGGAGCTGTTTTTT. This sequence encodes CASSLAPQTGELFF.

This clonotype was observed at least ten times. The DNA of the CDR3 is TGTGCCTGGAGGAACAGGGGACGGAACACTGAAGCTTTCTTT. This sequence encodes CAWRNRGRNTEAFF. This sequence joins TRBV30 and TRBJ1-1; 7 bases map to TRBD1. J lost 1 base, V lost 3 bases, and 5 bases had no gene match. The CDR3 consists of 14 residues. Germline values: CDR1 GTSNPN, CDR2 SVGIG (reference sequence).